Sequencing of this TCR beta chain was carried out in a study of blood T cell repertoires in COVID-19. Assay: immunoSEQ multiplex PCR; the TCRdb copy retains only in-frame clones and omits some. Found here are 200,000 to 250,000 clones, 70% to 85% of them singletons; the top ten hold about 1.9%. V was pared by 2 bases and J by 6 bases, with 13 bases between. Germline CDR1 and CDR2: MDHEN and SYDVKM. The CDR3 is 14 amino acids. The genes are TRBV28 and TRBJ1-2; possibly TRBD1 for D (6 bases). This receptor was obtained from a woman of 80 years or more with acute or convalescent COVID-19. What was sequenced was peripheral blood. The CDR3 spells CASSLGGGPNGYTF. The CDR3 nucleotides are TGTGCCAGCAGTTTAGGGGGGGGGCCAAATGGCTACACCTTC.